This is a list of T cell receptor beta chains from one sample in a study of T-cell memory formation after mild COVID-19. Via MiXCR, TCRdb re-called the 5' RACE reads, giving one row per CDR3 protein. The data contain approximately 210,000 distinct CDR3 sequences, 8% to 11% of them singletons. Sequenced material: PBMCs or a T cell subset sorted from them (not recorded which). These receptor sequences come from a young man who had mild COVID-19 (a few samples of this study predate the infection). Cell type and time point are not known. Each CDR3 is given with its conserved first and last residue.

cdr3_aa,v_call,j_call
CSAIGGHEQYF,TRBV20-1,TRBJ2-7
CASSPNRDRASTDTQYF,TRBV27,TRBJ2-3
CASSQVIGVPGELFF,TRBV4-3,TRBJ2-2
CATSDWETQYF,TRBV24-1,TRBJ2-5
CASSVVGTGGRDEQFF,TRBV9,TRBJ2-1
CATSRDRTSSYEQYF,TRBV15,TRBJ2-7
CASSLATGGTSGYNEQFF,TRBV7-2,TRBJ2-1
CASRRPGEETQYF,TRBV7-9,TRBJ2-5
CASGEDTQYF,TRBV9,TRBJ2-3
CSVLGGDRVYEQYF,TRBV29-1,TRBJ2-7
CASSAVGGAEPRWETQYF,TRBV12-3/TRBV12-4,TRBJ2-5
CASSLDTVGLQAFF,TRBV5-1,TRBJ1-1
CATRQGAGDTQYF,TRBV24-1,TRBJ2-3
CASSPSGDSYNEQFF,TRBV7-2,TRBJ2-1
CASSHSRGLTGELFF,TRBV3-1,TRBJ2-2
CASSSQGGSYEQYF,TRBV7-3,TRBJ2-7
CASSQELAGNLRTGELFF,TRBV14,TRBJ2-2
CSARGGTLQPQHF,TRBV20-1,TRBJ1-5
CASSGNGRQPQHF,TRBV12-3/TRBV12-4,TRBJ1-5